The rows below give T cell receptor beta chains drawn from one sample of a study of T cell responses to AZD1222 COVID-19 vaccine. Only in-frame clones appear in the TCRdb table, and some are missing; sequencing was by immunoSEQ multiplex PCR. This table has some 80,000 clones, just under 90% appearing once. This material consisted of peripheral blood, taken on day 0 of AZD1222 vaccination. These receptors were collected from an adult in good health. Each CDR3 is given with its conserved first and last residue. A D gene is named only where the DNA matches it firmly. For some rows the clone size is stated as once, few or many, or as a class when expanded; others skip it.

D gene	clone size	V gene	J gene	CDR3 protein	CDR3 DNA
TRBD2	once	TRBV7-3	TRBJ2-1	CASSPEAGSSYNEQFF	TGTGCCAGCAGCCCAGAAGCGGGGAGCTCCTACAATGAGCAGTTCTTC
NA	NA	TRBV27	TRBJ2-7	CASSFGGNPYEQYF	TGTGCCAGCAGTTTCGGCGGAAACCCCTACGAGCAGTACTTC
TRBD2	once	TRBV18	TRBJ2-2	CASSPLAGAPTGELFF	TGTGCCAGCTCACCACTAGCGGGGGCCCCCACCGGGGAGCTGTTTTTT
NA	NA	TRBV29-1	TRBJ1-1	CSVLGVEAFF	TGCAGCGTTTTGGGGGTTGAAGCTTTCTTT
NA	NA	TRBV4-1	TRBJ1-2	CASSQDTYGYTF	TGCGCCAGCAGCCAAGACACCTATGGCTACACCTTC
TRBD2	NA	TRBV7-7	TRBJ2-5	CASSPGTSGGEETQYF	TGTGCTAGCAGCCCCGGGACTAGCGGGGGGGAAGAGACCCAGTACTTC
TRBD1	NA	TRBV5-1	TRBJ1-1	CASTRGQGDTEAFF	TGCGCCAGCACCAGAGGACAGGGGGACACTGAAGCTTTCTTT
TRBD1	NA	TRBV3-1/TRBV3-2	TRBJ1-2	CASSPRGQYGYTF	TGTGCCAGCAGCCCTAGGGGGCAGTATGGCTACACCTTC
NA	NA	TRBV19	TRBJ2-2	CASSIGWNLVAGELFF	TGTGCCAGTAGTATAGGGTGGAATTTGGTGGCCGGGGAGCTGTTTTTT
TRBD1	NA	TRBV28	TRBJ1-1	CASSPRQGITEAFF	TGTGCCAGCAGTCCAAGACAGGGAATCACTGAAGCTTTCTTT
TRBD1	NA	TRBV30	TRBJ1-5	CAWSQTGQAYSNQPQHF	TGTGCCTGGAGCCAAACGGGACAGGCATATAGCAATCAGCCCCAGCATTTT
NA	once	TRBV9	TRBJ1-2	CASSVGPTNYGYTF	TGTGCCAGCAGCGTAGGACCCACTAACTATGGCTACACCTTC
NA	NA	TRBV5-8	TRBJ1-4	CASSHGGDPGEKLFF	TGTGCCAGCAGCCATGGGGGCGACCCGGGGGAAAAACTGTTTTTT
NA	few	TRBV30	TRBJ1-1	CAWKQDNTEAFF	TGTGCCTGGAAACAGGATAACACTGAAGCTTTCTTT
TRBD1	NA	TRBV5-5	TRBJ1-5	CASSTTDRAHQPQHF	TGTGCCAGCAGCACTACGGACAGGGCACATCAGCCCCAGCATTTT
NA	NA	TRBV7-8	TRBJ2-6	CASSLVIQVGANVLTF	TGTGCCAGCAGCTTAGTCATCCAGGTCGGGGCCAACGTCCTGACTTTC
TRBD2	NA	TRBV7-8	TRBJ2-2	CASSLLAGAVNTGELFF	TGTGCCAGCAGCTTGCTAGCGGGGGCCGTGAACACCGGGGAGCTGTTTTTT
NA	NA	TRBV7-9	TRBJ2-1	CASSHPDIRSDEQFF	TGTGCCAGCAGCCACCCAGACATAAGATCCGATGAGCAGTTCTTC
NA	NA	TRBV28	TRBJ1-1	CASRQTPRGTEAFF	TGTGCCAGCAGACAAACCCCCAGGGGTACTGAAGCTTTCTTT
NA	NA	TRBV30	TRBJ1-2	CAWNPNYGYTF	TGTGCCTGGAACCCTAACTATGGCTACACCTTC
TRBD2	NA	TRBV12-5	TRBJ2-2	CASGTRLAGTTGELFF	TGTGCTAGTGGTACCCGACTAGCGGGGACCACCGGGGAGCTGTTTTTT
TRBD2	NA	TRBV10-3	TRBJ2-7	CAISESLMTSASYEQYF	TGTGCCATCAGTGAGTCCCTTATGACTAGCGCCTCCTACGAGCAGTACTTC
NA	NA	TRBV27	TRBJ1-2	CASSGTLSVTEGSNGYTF	TGTGCCAGCAGTGGGACTTTATCGGTAACTGAGGGATCAAATGGCTACACCTTC
NA	NA	TRBV3-1/TRBV3-2	TRBJ2-2	CASSQVGNTGELFF	TGTGCCAGCAGCCAAGTCGGGAACACCGGGGAGCTGTTTTTT
NA	once	TRBV19	TRBJ1-6	CASSFRVRGSPLHF	TGTGCCAGTAGTTTCAGGGTCCGGGGCTCACCCCTCCACTTT
NA	NA	TRBV5-1	TRBJ2-3	CASSMRQDSDTQYF	TGCGCCAGCAGCATGAGACAGGATTCAGATACGCAGTATTTT
NA	once	TRBV10-3	TRBJ2-5	CAISEAYQETQYF	TGTGCCATCAGTGAGGCGTACCAAGAGACCCAGTACTTC